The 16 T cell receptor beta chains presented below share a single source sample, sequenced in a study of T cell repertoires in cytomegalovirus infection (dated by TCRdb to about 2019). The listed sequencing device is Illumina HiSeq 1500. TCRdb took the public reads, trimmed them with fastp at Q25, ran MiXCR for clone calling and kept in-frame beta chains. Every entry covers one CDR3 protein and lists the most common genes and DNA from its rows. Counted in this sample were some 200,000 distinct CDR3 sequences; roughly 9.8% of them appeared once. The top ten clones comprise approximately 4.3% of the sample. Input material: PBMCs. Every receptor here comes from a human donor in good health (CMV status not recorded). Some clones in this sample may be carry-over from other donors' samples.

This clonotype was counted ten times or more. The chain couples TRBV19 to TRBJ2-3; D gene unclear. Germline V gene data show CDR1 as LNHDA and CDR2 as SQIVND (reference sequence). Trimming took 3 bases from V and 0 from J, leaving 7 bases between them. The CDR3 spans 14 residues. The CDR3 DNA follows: TGTGCCAGTAGTATGAGAGAAAGCACAGATACGCAGTATTTT. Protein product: CASSMRESTDTQYF.

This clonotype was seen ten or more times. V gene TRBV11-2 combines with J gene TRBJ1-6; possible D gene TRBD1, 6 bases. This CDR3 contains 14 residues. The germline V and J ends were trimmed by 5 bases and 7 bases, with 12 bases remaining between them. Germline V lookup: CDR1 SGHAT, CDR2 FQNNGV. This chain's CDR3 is CASSLGQTNSPLHF. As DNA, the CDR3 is TGTGCCAGCAGCCTCGGACAGACAAATTCACCCCTCCACTTT. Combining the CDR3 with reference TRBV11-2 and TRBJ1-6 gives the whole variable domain EAGVAQSPRYKIIEKRQSVAFWCNPISGHATLYWYQQILGQGPKLLIQFQNNGVVDDSQLPKDRFSAERLKGVDSTLKIQPAKLEDSAVYLCASSLGQTNSPLHFGNGTRLTVT.

The CDR3 sequence is CSVSFHSGNTIYF. The CDR3 nucleotides read TGCAGCGTGTCGTTCCACTCTGGAAACACCATATATTTT. The rearrangement uses TRBV29-1 and TRBJ1-3; D call uncertain. The germline V and J ends were trimmed by 6 bases and 0 bases, with 9 bases remaining between them. The length of the CDR3 is 13 residues. Germline lookup yields CDR1 SQVTM and CDR2 ANQGSEA. Based on the CDR3 plus reference TRBV29-1 and TRBJ1-3, the full variable domain is SAVISQKPSRDICQRGTSLTIQCQVDSQVTMMFWYRQQPGQSLTLIATANQGSEATYESGFVIDKFPISRPNLTFSTLTVSNMSPEDSSIYLCSVSFHSGNTIYFGEGSWLTVV.

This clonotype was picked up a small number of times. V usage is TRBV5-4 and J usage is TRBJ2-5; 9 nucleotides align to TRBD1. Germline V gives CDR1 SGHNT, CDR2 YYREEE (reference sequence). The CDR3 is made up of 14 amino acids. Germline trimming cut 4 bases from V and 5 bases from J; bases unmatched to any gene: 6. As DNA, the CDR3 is TGTGCCAGCAGCACGGGACAGGGTATGGAGACCCAGTACTTC. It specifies CASSTGQGMETQYF. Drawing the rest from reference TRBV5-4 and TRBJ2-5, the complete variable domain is ETGVTQSPTHLIKTRGQQVTLRCSSQSGHNTVSWYQQALGQGPQFIFQYYREEENGRGNFPPRFSGLQFPNYSSELNVNALELDDSALYLCASSTGQGMETQYFGPGTRLLVL.

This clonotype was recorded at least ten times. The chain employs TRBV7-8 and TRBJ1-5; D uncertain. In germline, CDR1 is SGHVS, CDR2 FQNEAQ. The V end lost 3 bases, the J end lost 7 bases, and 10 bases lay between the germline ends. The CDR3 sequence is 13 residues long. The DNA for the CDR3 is TGTGCCAGCAGCTTTTCCTCGGTCCAGCCCCAGCATTTT. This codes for CASSFSSVQPQHF.

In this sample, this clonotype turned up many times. CDR3 residues: CASSLVLVREQYF. The CDR3, as DNA: TGTGCCAGCAGCTTGGTGCTAGTTCGTGAGCAGTACTTC. The rearrangement joins TRBV7-2 to TRBJ2-7; no clear D gene. Trimming removed 3 bases at V and 7 bases at J, with 13 bases between. The CDR3 runs to 13 residues. The germline V gene has CDR1 SGHTA and CDR2 FQGNSA.

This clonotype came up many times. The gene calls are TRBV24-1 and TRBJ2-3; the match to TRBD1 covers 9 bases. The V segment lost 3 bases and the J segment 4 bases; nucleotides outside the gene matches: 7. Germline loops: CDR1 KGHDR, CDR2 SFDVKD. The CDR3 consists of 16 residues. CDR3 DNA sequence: TGTGCCACCAGTGATCAAGGACAGGGGAGCGCAGATACGCAGTATTTT. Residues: CATSDQGQGSADTQYF.

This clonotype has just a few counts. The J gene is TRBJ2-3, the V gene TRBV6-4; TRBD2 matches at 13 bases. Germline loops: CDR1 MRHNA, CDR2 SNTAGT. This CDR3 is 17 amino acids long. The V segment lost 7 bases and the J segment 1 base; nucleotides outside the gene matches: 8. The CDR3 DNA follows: TGTGCCAGCAACCCGGGACTAGCGGGGAAGGGCACAGATACGCAGTATTTT. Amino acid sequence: CASNPGLAGKGTDTQYF.

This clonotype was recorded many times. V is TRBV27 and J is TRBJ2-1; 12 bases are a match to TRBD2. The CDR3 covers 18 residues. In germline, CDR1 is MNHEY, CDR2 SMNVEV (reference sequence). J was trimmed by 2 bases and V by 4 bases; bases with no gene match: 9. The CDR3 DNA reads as TGTGCCAGCAGTTCCGGGACTAGCGGGTCCTCCCCCTACAATGAGCAGTTCTTC. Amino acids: CASSSGTSGSSPYNEQFF.

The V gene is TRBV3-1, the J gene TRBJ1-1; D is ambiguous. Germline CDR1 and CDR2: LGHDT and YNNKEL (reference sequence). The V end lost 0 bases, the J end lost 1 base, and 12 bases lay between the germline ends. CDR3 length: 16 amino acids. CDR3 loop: CASSQDIGRENTEAFF. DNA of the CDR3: TGTGCCAGCAGCCAAGACATCGGCAGAGAGAACACTGAAGCTTTCTTT.

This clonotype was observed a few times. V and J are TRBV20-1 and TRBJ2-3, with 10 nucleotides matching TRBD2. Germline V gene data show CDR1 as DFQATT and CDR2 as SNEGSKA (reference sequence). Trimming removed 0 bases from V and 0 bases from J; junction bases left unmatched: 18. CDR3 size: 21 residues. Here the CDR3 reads CSARDPRGRAGGPLSTDTQYF. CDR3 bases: TGCAGTGCTAGAGACCCCAGGGGACGAGCGGGAGGGCCGCTGAGCACAGATACGCAGTATTTT.

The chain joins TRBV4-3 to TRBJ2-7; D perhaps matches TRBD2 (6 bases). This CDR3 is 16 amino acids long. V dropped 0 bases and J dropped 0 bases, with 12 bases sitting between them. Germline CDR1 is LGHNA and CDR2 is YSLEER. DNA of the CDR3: TGCGCCAGCAGCCAAGATCGGGCGGGGAGCTCCTACGAGCAGTACTTC. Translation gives CASSQDRAGSSYEQYF.

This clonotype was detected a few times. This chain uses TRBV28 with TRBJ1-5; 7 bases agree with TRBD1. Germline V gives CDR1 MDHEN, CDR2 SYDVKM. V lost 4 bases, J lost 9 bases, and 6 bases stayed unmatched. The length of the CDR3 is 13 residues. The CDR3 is CASSSTQGGPQHF. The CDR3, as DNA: TGTGCCAGCAGTTCCACCCAGGGGGGGCCCCAGCATTTT.

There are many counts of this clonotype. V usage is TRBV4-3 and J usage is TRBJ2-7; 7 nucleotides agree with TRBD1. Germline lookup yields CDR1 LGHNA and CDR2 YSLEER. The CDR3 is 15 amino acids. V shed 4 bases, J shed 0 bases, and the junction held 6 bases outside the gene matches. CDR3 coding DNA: TGCGCCAGCAGCCCCCAAAGGACAGGCTCCTACGAGCAGTACTTC. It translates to CASSPQRTGSYEQYF.

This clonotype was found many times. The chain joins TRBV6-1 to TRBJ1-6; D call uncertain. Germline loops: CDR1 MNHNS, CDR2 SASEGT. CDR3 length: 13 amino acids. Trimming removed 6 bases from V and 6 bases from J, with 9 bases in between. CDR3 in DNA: TGTGCCAGCAGGCAGTATCGTAATTCACCCCTCCACTTT. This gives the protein CASRQYRNSPLHF.

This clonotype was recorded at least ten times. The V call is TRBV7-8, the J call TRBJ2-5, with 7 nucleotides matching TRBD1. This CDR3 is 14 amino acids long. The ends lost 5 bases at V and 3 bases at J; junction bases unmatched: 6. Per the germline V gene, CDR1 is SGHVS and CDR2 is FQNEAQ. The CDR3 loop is CASSPPDREETQYF. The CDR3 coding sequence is TGTGCCAGCAGCCCACCAGACAGGGAAGAGACCCAGTACTTC.